This T cell receptor beta chain derives from a study of T cell responses to AZD1222 COVID-19 vaccine. Study details: Pooled samples include second doses given at about 4 or 12 weeks.

As for this clone: Its cognate antigen is unknown.

The germline V gene encodes CDR1 SGHTA and CDR2 FQGTGA. There are 14 residues in the CDR3. The V end lost 6 bases, the J end lost 7 bases, and 19 bases lay between the germline ends. Study-level results: Possibly, clonal diversity was underestimated; donors were largely white British and included more females. Baseline seropositivity characterized only six AZD1222 recipients.

The table came from immunoSEQ multiplex PCR; TCRdb's copy has only in-frame clones and leaves some out. Found here are 120,000 or so clones, 87% of them singletons; the top ten hold 8.5% to 12%. V usage is TRBV7-3 and J usage is TRBJ2-7, with a weak D call TRBD1 (5 bases). This sequence was found in an adult in good health. The sequenced sample was peripheral blood, obtained on day 0 of AZD1222 vaccination. The CDR3 protein is CASRIGGQGMEQYF. The CDR3 DNA is TGTGCCAGCAGAATTGGTGGGCAGGGTATGGAGCAGTACTTC.